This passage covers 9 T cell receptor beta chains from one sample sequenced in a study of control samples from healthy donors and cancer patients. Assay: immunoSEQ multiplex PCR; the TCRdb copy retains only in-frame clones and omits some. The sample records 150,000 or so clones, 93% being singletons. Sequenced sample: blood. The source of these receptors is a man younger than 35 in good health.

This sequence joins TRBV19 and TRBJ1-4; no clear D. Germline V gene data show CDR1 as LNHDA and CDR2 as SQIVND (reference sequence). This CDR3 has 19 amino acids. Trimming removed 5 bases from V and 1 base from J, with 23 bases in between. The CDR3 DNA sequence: TGTGCCAGTAGTCCTCGCCTGACTTTTGGAGGACGAACTAATGAAAAACTGTTTTTT. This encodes CASSPRLTFGGRTNEKLFF.

The CDR3 here is CASSDDWGSEQYF. The CDR3 DNA reads TGCGCCAGCAGTGATGACTGGGGATCCGAGCAGTACTTC. The genes are TRBV10-1 and TRBJ2-7; no clear D. The CDR3 extends over 13 amino acids. Germline-derived CDR1 and CDR2 are WNHNN and SYGVQD (reference sequence). Trimming took off 3 bases at V and 6 bases at J, with 12 bases between the two ends.

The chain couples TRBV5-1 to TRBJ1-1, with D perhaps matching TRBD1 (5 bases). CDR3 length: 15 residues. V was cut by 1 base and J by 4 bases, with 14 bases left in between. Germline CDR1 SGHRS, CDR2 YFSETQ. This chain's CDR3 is CASSLYQGASTEAFF. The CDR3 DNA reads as TGCGCCAGCAGCTTGTATCAAGGGGCGAGCACTGAAGCTTTCTTT.

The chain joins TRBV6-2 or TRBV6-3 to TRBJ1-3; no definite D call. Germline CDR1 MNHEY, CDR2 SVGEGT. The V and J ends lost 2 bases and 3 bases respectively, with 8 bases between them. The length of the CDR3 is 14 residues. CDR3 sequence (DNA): TGTGCCAGCAGTTACCCGGACGATGGAAACACCATATATTTT. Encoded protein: CASSYPDDGNTIYF.

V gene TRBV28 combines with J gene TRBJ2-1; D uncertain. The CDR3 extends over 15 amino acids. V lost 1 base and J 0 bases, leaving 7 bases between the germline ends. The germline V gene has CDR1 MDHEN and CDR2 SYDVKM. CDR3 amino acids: CASSLSTRSYNEQFF. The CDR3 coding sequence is TGTGCCAGCAGTTTATCGACCCGCTCCTACAATGAGCAGTTCTTC.

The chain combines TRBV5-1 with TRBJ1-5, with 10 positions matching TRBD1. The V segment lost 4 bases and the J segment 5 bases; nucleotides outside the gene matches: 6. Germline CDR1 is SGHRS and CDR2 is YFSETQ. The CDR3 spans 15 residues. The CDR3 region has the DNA TGCGCCAGCAGCCCGGGACAGGGGACTTATCAGCCCCAGCATTTT. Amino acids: CASSPGQGTYQPQHF.

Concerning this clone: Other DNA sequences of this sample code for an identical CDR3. In DNA, the CDR3 is TGTGCCAGCAGCGTTAGAGGGAGCTCCTACAATGAGCAGTTCTTC. Its protein product is CASSVRGSSYNEQFF. The chain joins TRBV9 to TRBJ2-1, with a weak D call TRBD2 (5 bases). The CDR3 covers 15 residues. With 2 bases removed from V and 0 bases from J, the gap between germline ends came to 9 bases. Per the germline V gene, CDR1 is SGDLS and CDR2 is YYNGEE.

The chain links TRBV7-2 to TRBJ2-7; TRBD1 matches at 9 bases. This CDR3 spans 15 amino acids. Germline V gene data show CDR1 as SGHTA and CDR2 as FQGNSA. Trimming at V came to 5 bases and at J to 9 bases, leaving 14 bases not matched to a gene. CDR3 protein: CASSRPGQGPGGQYF. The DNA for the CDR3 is TGTGCCAGCAGCCGCCCCGGACAGGGGCCCGGGGGGCAGTACTTC. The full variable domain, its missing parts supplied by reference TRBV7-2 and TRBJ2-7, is GAGVSQSPSNKVTEKGKDVELRCDPISGHTALYWYRQSLGQGLEFLIYFQGNSAPDKSGLPSDRFSAERTGGSVSTLTIQRTQQEDSAVYLCASSRPGQGPGGQYFGPGTRLTVT.

This CDR3 is CASSLGLFSTLNTEAFF. CDR3 nucleotide sequence: TGTGCCAGCAGCTTAGGCCTCTTTAGCACCCTGAACACTGAAGCTTTCTTT. V gene TRBV13 combines with J gene TRBJ1-1; D call uncertain. This CDR3 has 17 residues. The V gene lost 0 bases and the J gene lost 0 bases, with 14 bases spanning the gap. The germline V gene has CDR1 PRHDT and CDR2 FYEKMQ (reference sequence).